This T cell receptor beta chain was obtained from a study of blood T cell repertoires in COVID-19. Sequencing was performed with immunoSEQ multiplex PCR; in TCRdb, only in-frame clones are kept and a portion is missing. The table records fewer than 150,000 clones, around 85% of them present only once. V lost 4 bases, J lost 4 bases, and 10 bases lay in between. CDR1 GTSNPN and CDR2 SVGIG come from the germline V gene (reference sequence). The CDR3 is 12 residues long. This chain links TRBV30 with TRBJ1-2; no clear D gene. The receptor was isolated from a human donor in a cohort sampled during active COVID-19. Sample: peripheral blood. The CDR3 nucleotides read TGTGCCTGGACCGCGGGAGGCTATGGCTACACCTTC. This encodes CAWTAGGYGYTF.